This TCR beta chain was recorded in a study of cytomegalovirus exposure and HLA in healthy donors. The study ran its PCR with 60 Vbeta and 13 Jbeta primers. Method: immunoSEQ multiplex PCR; TCRdb's copy keeps in-frame clones and lacks some. The sample lists about 130,000 clones; 60% to 80% were seen once. The V gene's germline CDR1 is SGHRS and CDR2 YFSETQ. V dropped 6 bases and J dropped 1 base, with 18 bases sitting between them. The CDR3 is 16 amino acids. The sequence was collected from a man aged 50 to 60 in good health and CMV-seropositive. Sequenced: PBMCs. The chain carries TRBV5-1 and TRBJ2-3; D is possibly TRBD2 (7 bases). CDR3 region: CASTRFLGGRTDTQYF. CDR3 sequence (DNA): TGCGCCAGCACCCGATTTTTGGGGGGGCGCACAGATACGCAGTATTTT.